This TCR beta chain was recorded in a study of CD8+ T cells in alopecia areata. About the research overall: Treated patients were given oral tofacitinib, which was dosed at 5 to 10 mg twice daily. Study-wide results and caveats: Tofacitinib delivered significant drops in scalp clonality and in expanded CD8+ clones among the top 100.

Treatment in this sample: oral pan-JAK inhibitor, 5-10 mg twice daily. Extracted RNA was reverse transcribed into cDNA, the sequencing template. Only in-frame clones appear in the TCRdb table, and some are missing; sequencing was by immunoSEQ multiplex PCR. The sample records 210,000 or so clones, around 66% being singletons. A remark on this clone: Its target is unknown.

V shed 5 bases and J shed 2 bases, with 11 bases lying between them. Looked up from germline, CDR1 is LNHDA and CDR2 is SQIVND (reference sequence). This CDR3 has 14 residues. The sequencing here drew on CD4+ T cells sorted from blood, taken at approximately week 42, from a patient treated with tofacitinib. This rearrangement joins TRBV19 to TRBJ2-3; D unresolved. The receptor was derived from a human donor with alopecia areata. The DNA for the CDR3 is TGTGCCAGTAGTTCCTTACGGCTCACAGATACGCAGTATTTT. Protein product: CASSSLRLTDTQYF.